Listed below are T cell receptor beta chains from one sample, sequenced in a study of T cells in Graves' hyperthyroidism and ophthalmopathy. TCRdb reprocessed the multiplex PCR reads with MiXCR, giving one entry per CDR3 protein. The repertoire holds around 500,000 distinct CDR3 sequences, with 15% to 20% as singletons. Sequenced: blood. The source of these receptors is a woman aged 25-40 years with Graves' ophthalmopathy. The CDR3 runs from the conserved cysteine through the conserved F or W. D genes are given only for firm matches. A clone size is listed for some rows: how often the clone was seen (once, few, many), or a class if it is expanded.

>TRBJ2-2|few|15|NA|TRBV6-1
CASSEMGPHTGELFF
TGTGCCAGCAGTGAGATGGGACCTCACACCGGGGAGCTGTTTTTT
>TRBJ2-5|many|11|NA|TRBV7-2
CASSNEETQYF
TGTGCCAGCAGCAACGAAGAGACCCAGTACTTC
>TRBJ2-3|few|13|NA|TRBV7-3
CASTTSRADTQYF
TGTGCCAGTACAACCTCCCGGGCAGATACGCAGTATTTT
>TRBJ1-1|many|16|NA|TRBV25-1
CASSENWGTVNTEAFF
TGTGCCAGCAGTGAAAACTGGGGAACAGTGAACACTGAAGCTTTCTTT
>TRBJ1-3|few|15|TRBD1|TRBV7-2
CASSITGARLNTIYF
TGTGCCAGCAGCATCACAGGGGCGCGTTTAAACACCATATATTTT
>TRBJ2-1|few|15|TRBD2|TRBV20-1
CSAYNLAGAYNEQFF
TGCAGTGCTTATAACCTAGCGGGAGCCTACAATGAGCAGTTCTTC
>TRBJ1-6|many|17|TRBD1|TRBV7-2
CASSQYSGGTYNSPLHF
TGTGCCAGCAGCCAATACTCAGGGGGGACCTATAATTCACCCCTCCACTTT
>TRBJ2-1|NA|15|NA|TRBV7-9
CASRQVSGGPNEQFF
TGTGCCAGCAGGCAAGTCTCCGGGGGCCCCAATGAGCAGTTCTTC
>TRBJ2-7|many|13|NA|TRBV3-1
CASSQDSSYEQYF
TGTGCCAGCAGCCAAGACAGTTCCTACGAGCAGTACTTC
>TRBJ1-5|many|15|TRBD1|TRBV9
CASSGGTGVNQPQHF
TGTGCCAGCAGCGGGGGGACAGGGGTTAATCAGCCCCAGCATTTT
>TRBJ2-3|many|19|NA|TRBV11-2
CASSLMGGGMDRVEDTQYF
TGTGCCAGCAGCTTAATGGGGGGGGGGATGGACAGGGTGGAAGATACGCAGTATTTT
>TRBJ2-1|few|16|NA|TRBV27
CASSFGVGGVHNEQFF
TGTGCCAGCAGTTTTGGGGTTGGCGGGGTACACAATGAGCAGTTCTTC
>TRBJ1-2|NA|14|NA|TRBV14
CASSQPEPSYGYTF
TGTGCCAGCAGCCAACCCGAACCGAGCTATGGCTACACCTTC
>TRBJ1-2|many|12|NA|TRBV11-2
CASSLGIYGYTF
TGTGCCAGCAGCTTAGGTATTTATGGCTACACCTTC
>TRBJ2-2|many|16|TRBD2|TRBV13
CASSSGTSGSTGELFF
TGTGCCAGCAGCTCCGGGACTAGCGGGAGTACCGGGGAGCTGTTTTTT
>TRBJ1-1|NA|13|NA|TRBV3-1
CASSQEVDTEAFF
TGTGCCAGCAGCCAAGAAGTAGACACTGAAGCTTTCTTT
>TRBJ2-1|few|19|TRBD2|TRBV4-1
CASSPTSLAGGPSGNEQFF
TGCGCCAGCAGCCCAACCTCGTTAGCGGGAGGGCCCTCAGGTAATGAGCAGTTCTTC
>TRBJ1-2|NA|13|TRBD1|TRBV27
CASRSGGFSGYTF
TGTGCCAGCAGATCAGGGGGTTTCAGTGGCTACACCTTC
>TRBJ1-1|NA|14|NA|TRBV10-3
CAISDAATTLEAFF
TGTGCCATCAGTGATGCAGCCACCACCCTAGAAGCTTTCTTT
>TRBJ1-2|many|12|NA|TRBV11-1
CASSQREYGYTF
TGTGCCAGCAGCCAAAGGGAATATGGCTACACCTTC
>TRBJ2-7|many|17|TRBD2|TRBV7-6
CASSSSGTSGISYEQYF
TGTGCCAGCAGCTCCTCCGGGACTAGCGGGATCTCCTACGAGCAGTACTTC
>TRBJ2-3|many|13|NA|TRBV9
CASSPAPPDTQYF
TGTGCCAGCAGCCCTGCGCCTCCGGATACGCAGTATTTT
>TRBJ2-1|many|14|TRBD1|TRBV7-3
CASSSPGQGNEQFF
TGTGCCAGCAGCTCACCGGGACAGGGCAATGAGCAGTTCTTC
>TRBJ2-1|many|15|NA|TRBV27
CASTTLRAGLNEQFF
TGTGCCAGCACCACACTCCGGGCGGGGCTGAATGAGCAGTTCTTC
>TRBJ2-2|few|13|NA|TRBV5-1
CASSYANPGELFF
TGCGCCAGCAGCTACGCGAACCCCGGGGAGCTGTTTTTT
>TRBJ2-7|many|15|TRBD2|TRBV5-8
CASSLASGRFHEQYF
TGTGCCAGCAGCTTGGCTAGCGGGAGGTTCCACGAGCAGTACTTC
>TRBJ1-4|few|14|NA|TRBV6-1
CASSWTVTPEKLFF
TGTGCCAGCAGTTGGACAGTGACTCCAGAAAAACTGTTTTTT
>TRBJ1-1|NA|11|NA|TRBV2
CAGRAGTEAFF
TGTGCCGGCAGGGCTGGGACTGAAGCTTTCTTT
>TRBJ2-5|NA|18|NA|TRBV3-1
CASSQDRFGGGAGETQYF
TGTGCCAGCAGCCAAGATCGATTTGGGGGGGGCGCGGGTGAGACCCAGTACTTC
>TRBJ2-7|many|13|NA|TRBV2
CASSWTVENEQYF
TGTGCCAGCAGTTGGACAGTGGAGAACGAGCAGTACTTC
>TRBJ2-1|many|15|NA|TRBV12-3/TRBV12-4
CASSLAGTILNEQFF
TGTGCCAGCAGTTTAGCCGGGACAATACTCAATGAGCAGTTCTTC
>TRBJ2-7|NA|12|TRBD1|TRBV6-1
CASTGQGYEQYF
TGTGCCAGTACCGGACAGGGCTACGAGCAGTACTTC
>TRBJ1-2|many|13|TRBD1|TRBV19
CASSRTGPHGYTF
TGTGCCAGTAGTCGGACAGGGCCCCATGGCTACACCTTC
>TRBJ2-2|few|14|NA|TRBV20-1
CSASGRVNTGELFF
TGCAGTGCTAGTGGGAGAGTTAACACCGGGGAGCTGTTTTTT
>TRBJ2-7|many|17|NA|TRBV7-6
CASSLGFRQGNSYEQYF
TGTGCCAGCAGCTTAGGTTTTCGGCAGGGGAACTCCTACGAGCAGTACTTC
>TRBJ2-1|NA|12|NA|TRBV30
CAWNEVLGEQFF
TGTGCCTGGAACGAGGTTTTGGGCGAGCAGTTCTTC
>TRBJ2-1|many|13|NA|TRBV6-1
CASRGSSHNEQFF
TGTGCCAGCAGAGGGTCGTCACACAATGAGCAGTTCTTC
>TRBJ1-5|few|15|NA|TRBV7-8
CASSLRRVSNQPQHF
TGTGCCAGCAGCTTGCGCAGGGTGAGCAATCAGCCCCAGCATTTT
>TRBJ1-2|many|15|TRBD1|TRBV5-1
CASSFGGTENYGYTF
TGCGCCAGCAGCTTCGGGGGGACAGAGAACTATGGCTACACCTTC
>TRBJ2-7|many|14|TRBD1|TRBV20-1
CSATLGQGVGEQYF
TGCAGTGCAACCCTAGGTCAGGGGGTCGGCGAGCAGTACTTC
>TRBJ1-5|few|13|NA|TRBV20-1
CSATRGSNQPQHF
TGCAGTGCTACGAGAGGATCCAATCAGCCCCAGCATTTT
>TRBJ1-2|NA|20|NA|TRBV6-1
CASSLLLSTNGGDNNYGYTF
TGTGCCAGCAGTCTCCTGTTGTCAACCAATGGAGGCGATAACAACTATGGCTACACCTTC
>TRBJ2-5|many|16|TRBD2|TRBV19
CASSGPGLAGEETQYF
TGTGCCAGTAGTGGGCCGGGACTAGCGGGCGAAGAGACCCAGTACTTC
>TRBJ1-2|NA|14|NA|TRBV14
CASSQRDVNYGYTF
TGTGCCAGCAGTCAACGGGACGTAAACTATGGCTACACCTTC
>TRBJ2-3|many|15|TRBD2|TRBV11-3
CASSLSSGSTDTQYF
TGTGCCAGCAGCTTATCTAGCGGGAGCACAGATACGCAGTATTTT
>TRBJ2-7|NA|14|TRBD2|TRBV24-1
CATSEGGRAYEQYF
TGTGCCACCAGTGAAGGTGGGAGGGCCTACGAGCAGTACTTC
>TRBJ2-7|many|17|TRBD2|TRBV20-1
CSARAPRSGTSSYEQYF
TGCAGTGCTAGGGCCCCTAGGAGCGGGACTAGCTCCTACGAGCAGTACTTC
>TRBJ1-2|NA|13|TRBD1|TRBV20-1
CSAPGQGVSGYTF
TGCAGTGCCCCGGGACAGGGGGTCAGCGGCTACACCTTC
>TRBJ2-7|many|13|NA|TRBV20-1
CSARITGTYEQYF
TGCAGTGCTAGGATAACAGGGACCTACGAGCAGTACTTC
>TRBJ2-7|many|14|NA|TRBV11-2
CASSLMDPDHEQYF
TGTGCCAGCAGCTTAATGGACCCCGACCACGAGCAGTACTTC
>TRBJ2-5|few|14|NA|TRBV24-1
CATSDFQLGETQYF
TGTGCCACCAGTGATTTCCAGCTTGGAGAGACCCAGTACTTC
>TRBJ2-3|many|16|TRBD2|TRBV7-2
CASSLLGTRGTDTQYF
TGTGCCAGCAGCTTGCTCGGGACTAGGGGCACAGATACGCAGTATTTT
>TRBJ1-1|NA|16|NA|TRBV28
CASSLGAGPLGTEAFF
TGTGCCAGCAGTTTAGGCGCAGGCCCCCTCGGGACTGAAGCTTTCTTT